This T cell receptor (beta chain) was sequenced in a study of early T cells in non-severe SARS-CoV-2 infection. Study at large: From unsorted whole blood, bulk RNA was sequenced, and the chains remained unpaired.

TCRdb analysed the 5' RACE reads with MiXCR anew, one entry per CDR3 protein. The table lists 40,000 to 50,000 distinct CDR3 sequences, less than 15% of them singletons, with roughly a tenth in the top ten. CDR1 and CDR2 (germline): MDHEN, SYDVKM. The germline V and J ends were trimmed by 6 bases and 6 bases, with 12 bases remaining between them. This CDR3 has 13 residues. This clonotype has a count of ten or more. The TCR comes from an adult who was a healthcare worker with PCR-confirmed SARS-CoV-2 infection or an uninfected control (not recorded which). J is TRBJ1-5 and V is TRBV28; a possible D gene is TRBD1 (5 bases). The sequencing sample was made of whole blood. Here the CDR3 reads CASRYPGTQPQHF. The CDR3, as DNA: TGTGCCAGCAGATACCCAGGGACTCAGCCCCAGCATTTT.